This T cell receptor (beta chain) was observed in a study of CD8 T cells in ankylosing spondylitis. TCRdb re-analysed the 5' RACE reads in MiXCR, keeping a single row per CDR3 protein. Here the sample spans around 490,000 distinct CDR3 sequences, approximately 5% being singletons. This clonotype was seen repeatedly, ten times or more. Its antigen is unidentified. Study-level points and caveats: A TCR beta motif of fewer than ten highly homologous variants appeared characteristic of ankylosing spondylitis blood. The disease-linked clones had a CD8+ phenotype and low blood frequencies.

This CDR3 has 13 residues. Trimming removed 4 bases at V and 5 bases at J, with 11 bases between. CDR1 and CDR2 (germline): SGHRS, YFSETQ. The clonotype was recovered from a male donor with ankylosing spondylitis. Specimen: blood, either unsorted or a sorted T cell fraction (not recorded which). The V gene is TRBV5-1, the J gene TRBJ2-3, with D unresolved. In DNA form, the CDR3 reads TGCGCCAGCAGCGCACAACATCAAGATACGCAGTATTTT. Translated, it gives CASSAQHQDTQYF.